These T cell receptor beta chains were read from a single sample in a study of cytotoxic CD8 clonotypes in ibrutinib-treated CLL. Repertoires were generated with immunoSEQ multiplex PCR, while TCRdb's copy carries only in-frame clones and drops some. The sample records some 200,000 clones, 79% being singletons. The sequencing here drew on PBMCs, taken after 12 months of ibrutinib treatment. These receptors were taken from a human donor with chronic lymphocytic leukemia. Both conserved end residues are part of each CDR3. A D gene is named only where the DNA matches it firmly. Part of the rows lack a size; the others show once, few, many or a class for expanded clones.

CDR3aa	CDR3nt	len	j_gene	v_gene	d_gene	abundance
CASSEPWWDSGNTIYF	TGTGCCAGCAGTGAACCTTGGTGGGACTCTGGAAACACCATATATTTT	16	TRBJ1-3	TRBV6-1	NA	NA
CASSQGSGRSYGYTF	TGTGCCAGCAGCCAAGGGTCAGGGAGGTCCTATGGCTACACCTTC	15	TRBJ1-2	TRBV14	NA	NA
CASSPWGYSLGNTIYF	TGTGCCAGCAGCCCTTGGGGGTACTCGTTGGGAAACACCATATATTTT	16	TRBJ1-3	TRBV27	NA	NA
CASSYDRGGRVQYF	TGTGCCAGCAGTTACGATAGAGGAGGAAGGGTTCAGTACTTC	14	TRBJ2-4	TRBV6-5	NA	NA
CAWSVVPMNTEAFF	TGTGCCTGGAGTGTAGTCCCCATGAACACTGAAGCTTTCTTT	14	TRBJ1-1	TRBV30	NA	once
CASRLVVGGQPQKGTQYF	TGTGCAAGTCGCTTAGTAGTGGGGGGACAGCCTCAGAAAGGGACCCAGTACTTC	18	TRBJ2-5	TRBV12-2	NA	NA
CASNAGGIDGYTF	TGTGCCAGTAATGCGGGGGGCATTGATGGCTACACCTTC	13	TRBJ1-2	TRBV19	NA	NA
CASSEGGAGEKLFF	TGCGCCAGCAGTGAAGGGGGCGCCGGTGAAAAACTGTTTTTT	14	TRBJ1-4	TRBV10-1	TRBD1	NA
CASSFRQGQVDGELFF	TGTGCCAGCAGTTTCCGACAGGGCCAGGTCGACGGGGAGCTGTTTTTT	16	TRBJ2-2	TRBV6-5	TRBD1	many
CASSVPGSQEKLFF	TGTGCCAGCAGCGTACCCGGGAGTCAGGAAAAACTGTTTTTT	14	TRBJ1-4	TRBV2	NA	NA
CASSRHLVMGGRNQPQHF	TGCGCCAGCAGCCGACACCTCGTTATGGGGGGACGCAATCAGCCCCAGCATTTT	18	TRBJ1-5	TRBV4-1	NA	few
CASSFLGDFQETQYF	TGTGCCAGCAGCTTTTTGGGGGACTTCCAAGAGACCCAGTACTTC	15	TRBJ2-5	TRBV7-9	NA	NA
CASSMWGAGDQPQHF	TGTGCCAGTAGTATGTGGGGGGCAGGGGATCAGCCCCAGCATTTT	15	TRBJ1-5	TRBV19	NA	NA
CATSRDRTVVEQYF	TGTGCCACCAGCAGAGATCGAACAGTAGTCGAGCAGTACTTC	14	TRBJ2-7	TRBV15	NA	once
CASSLRWGYEQYF	TGTGCCAGCAGTTTAAGATGGGGGTACGAGCAGTACTTC	13	TRBJ2-7	TRBV27	NA	NA
CASSSSGSQVYEQYF	TGTGCCAGCAGTTCCAGCGGGAGTCAGGTTTACGAGCAGTACTTC	15	TRBJ2-7	TRBV6-5	TRBD2	NA
CASSSDRISYEQYF	TGTGCCAGCAGCTCTGACAGGATATCGTACGAGCAGTACTTC	14	TRBJ2-7	TRBV5-6	NA	NA
CASSHHPSVGANVLTF	TGTGCCAGCAGCCACCACCCCTCGGTTGGGGCCAACGTCCTGACTTTC	16	TRBJ2-6	TRBV5-6	NA	NA
CASSYDGRGEQYF	TGTGCCAGCAGTTACGACGGCCGCGGGGAGCAGTACTTC	13	TRBJ2-7	TRBV6-5	NA	NA
CASSVGGRQSEQYF	TGTGCCAGCAGTGTAGGTGGGAGGCAGTCCGAGCAGTACTTC	14	TRBJ2-7	TRBV2	NA	NA
CASSLRQGLAERGSYNEQFF	TGTGCCAGCAGTTTACGCCAGGGACTAGCGGAGAGGGGTTCCTACAATGAGCAGTTCTTC	20	TRBJ2-1	TRBV28	TRBD2	NA
CASSPRGGISNQPQHF	TGTGCCAGTAGTCCCCGGGGGGGGATTAGCAATCAGCCCCAGCATTTT	16	TRBJ1-5	TRBV19	NA	NA
CASSQEVRGTYEQYF	TGCGCCAGCAGCCAAGAGGTACGGGGAACCTACGAGCAGTACTTC	15	TRBJ2-7	TRBV4-1	NA	NA
CASSLFGADGYTF	TGTGCCAGCAGCTTGTTCGGGGCCGATGGCTACACCTTC	13	TRBJ1-2	TRBV11-2	NA	NA
CASSLAGRKPEAFF	TGTGCCAGCAGCTTAGCGGGAAGGAAACCTGAAGCTTTCTTT	14	TRBJ1-1	TRBV7-8	NA	NA
CATSLDRTPTQETQYF	TGTGCCACCAGCCTCGACAGGACTCCCACACAAGAGACCCAGTACTTC	16	TRBJ2-5	TRBV15	NA	NA
CASKPTGGASYGYTF	TGTGCCAGCAAACCTACAGGGGGTGCCTCCTATGGCTACACCTTC	15	TRBJ1-2	TRBV6-5	TRBD1	NA
CAIGGAIMETQYF	TGTGCCATCGGCGGAGCGATTATGGAGACCCAGTACTTC	13	TRBJ2-5	TRBV10-3	NA	NA
CASTDRGRRTEAFF	TGTGCCAGCACTGACAGGGGCCGTCGAACTGAAGCTTTCTTT	14	TRBJ1-1	TRBV27	TRBD1	NA
CASSPPSSSNTEAFF	TGTGCCAGCTCACCACCGTCTAGCTCGAACACTGAAGCTTTCTTT	15	TRBJ1-1	TRBV18	NA	NA
CASIQTQGYEQYF	TGTGCTAGCATCCAAACACAGGGCTACGAGCAGTACTTC	13	TRBJ2-7	TRBV7-7	NA	NA
CASSFWDRVNEQFF	TGTGCCAGCAGTTTTTGGGACAGGGTAAATGAGCAGTTCTTC	14	TRBJ2-1	TRBV27	TRBD1	NA
CASSSQGWTEAFF	TGTGCCAGCAGTTCACAGGGATGGACTGAAGCTTTCTTT	13	TRBJ1-1	TRBV27	NA	few
CASSLENIYEQYF	TGCGCCAGCAGCTTGGAAAACATCTACGAGCAGTACTTC	13	TRBJ2-7	TRBV5-1	NA	NA
CASSAYGLEQGSPLHF	TGTGCCAGCAGCGCCTACGGACTGGAACAAGGTTCACCCCTCCACTTT	16	TRBJ1-6	TRBV9	NA	few
CASIQRGGNQPQHF	TGTGCCAGCATCCAGCGGGGTGGGAATCAGCCCCAGCATTTT	14	TRBJ1-5	TRBV6-1	NA	NA
CASSLGIRGGTEAFF	TGTGCCAGCAGCCTTGGAATTCGGGGCGGGACTGAAGCTTTCTTT	15	TRBJ1-1	TRBV2	NA	few